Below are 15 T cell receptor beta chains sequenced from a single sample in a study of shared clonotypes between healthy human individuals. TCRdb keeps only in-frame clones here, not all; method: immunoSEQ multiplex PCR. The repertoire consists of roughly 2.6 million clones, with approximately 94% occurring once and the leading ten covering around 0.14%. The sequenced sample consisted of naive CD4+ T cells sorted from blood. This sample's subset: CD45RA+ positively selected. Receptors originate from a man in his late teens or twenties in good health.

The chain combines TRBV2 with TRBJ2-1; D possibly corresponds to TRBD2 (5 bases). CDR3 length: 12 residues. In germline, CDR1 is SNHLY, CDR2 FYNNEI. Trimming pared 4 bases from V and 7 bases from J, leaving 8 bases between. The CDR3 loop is CASSARANEQFF. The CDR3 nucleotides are TGTGCCAGCAGTGCGAGGGCAAATGAGCAGTTCTTC.

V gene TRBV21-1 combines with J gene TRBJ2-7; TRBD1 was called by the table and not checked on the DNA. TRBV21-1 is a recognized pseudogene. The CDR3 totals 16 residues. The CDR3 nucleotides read TGTGCCAGCAGCAAATTAAAAACACCGCGACACTACGAGCAGTACTTC. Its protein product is CASSKLKTPRHYEQYF.

The CDR3 nucleotides read TGTGCCAGCAGGGTAACAAGTGAGCAGTTCTTC. The encoded protein is CASRVTSEQFF. The chain combines TRBV6-6 with TRBJ2-1; D not resolved. The CDR3 extends over 11 amino acids. In germline, CDR1 is MNHNY, CDR2 SVGAGI (reference sequence). Deletions cut 6 bases from V and 9 bases from J, with 9 bases between.

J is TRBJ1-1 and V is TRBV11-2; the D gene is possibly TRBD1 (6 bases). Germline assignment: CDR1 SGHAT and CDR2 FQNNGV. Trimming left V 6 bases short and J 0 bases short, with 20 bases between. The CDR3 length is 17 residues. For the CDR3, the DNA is TGTGCCAGCAGACCACGAACCATCAGGGGTTTGAACACTGAAGCTTTCTTT. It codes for CASRPRTIRGLNTEAFF.

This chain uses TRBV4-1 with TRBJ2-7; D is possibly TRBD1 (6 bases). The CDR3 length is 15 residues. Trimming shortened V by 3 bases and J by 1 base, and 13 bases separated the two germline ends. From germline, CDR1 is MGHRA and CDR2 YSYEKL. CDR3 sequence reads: CASSQDGRGSYEQYF. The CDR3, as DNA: TGCGCCAGCAGCCAGGACGGAAGGGGGTCCTACGAGCAGTACTTC.

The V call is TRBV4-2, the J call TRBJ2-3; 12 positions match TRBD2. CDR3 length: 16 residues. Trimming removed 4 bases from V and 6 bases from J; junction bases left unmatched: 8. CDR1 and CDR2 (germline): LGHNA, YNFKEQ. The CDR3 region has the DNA TGTGCCAGCAGCCCCACAGGACTAGCGGGGACGGATACGCAGTATTTT. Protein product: CASSPTGLAGTDTQYF.

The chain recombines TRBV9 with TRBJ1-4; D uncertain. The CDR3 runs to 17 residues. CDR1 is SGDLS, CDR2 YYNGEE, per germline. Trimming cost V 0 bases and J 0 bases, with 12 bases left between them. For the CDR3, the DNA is TGTGCCAGCAGCGTAGGGGTTTCGGGAGCAACTAATGAAAAACTGTTTTTT. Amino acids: CASSVGVSGATNEKLFF.

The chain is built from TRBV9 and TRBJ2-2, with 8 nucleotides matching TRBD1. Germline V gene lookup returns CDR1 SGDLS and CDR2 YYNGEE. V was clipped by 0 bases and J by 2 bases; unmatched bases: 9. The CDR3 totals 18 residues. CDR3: CASSVVDRAPFNTGELFF. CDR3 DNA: TGTGCCAGCAGCGTAGTGGACAGGGCCCCTTTTAACACCGGGGAGCTGTTTTTT. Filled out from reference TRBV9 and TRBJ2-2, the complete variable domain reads DSGVTQTPKHLITATGQRVTLRCSPRSGDLSVYWYQQSLDQGLQFLIQYYNGEERAKGNILERFSAQQFPDLHSELNLSSLELGDSALYFCASSVVDRAPFNTGELFFGEGSRLTVL.

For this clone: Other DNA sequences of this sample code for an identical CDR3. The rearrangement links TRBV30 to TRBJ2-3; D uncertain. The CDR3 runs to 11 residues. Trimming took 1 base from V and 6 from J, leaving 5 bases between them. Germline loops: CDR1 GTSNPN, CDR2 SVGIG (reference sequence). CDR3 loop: CAWSGSDTQYF. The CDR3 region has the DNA TGTGCCTGGAGTGGATCGGATACGCAGTATTTT.

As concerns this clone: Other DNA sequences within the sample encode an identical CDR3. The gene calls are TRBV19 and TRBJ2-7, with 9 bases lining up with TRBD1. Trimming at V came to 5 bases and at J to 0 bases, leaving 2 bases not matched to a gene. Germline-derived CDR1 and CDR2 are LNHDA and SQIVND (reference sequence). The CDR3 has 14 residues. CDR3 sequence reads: CASSDRGSSYEQYF. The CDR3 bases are TGTGCCAGTAGTGACAGGGGGAGCTCCTACGAGCAGTACTTC.

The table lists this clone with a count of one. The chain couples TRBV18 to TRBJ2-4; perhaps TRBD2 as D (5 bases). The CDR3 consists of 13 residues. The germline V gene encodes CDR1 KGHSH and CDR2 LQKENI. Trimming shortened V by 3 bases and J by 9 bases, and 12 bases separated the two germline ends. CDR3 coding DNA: TGTGCCAGCTCACCCCCGGTGGGGAGCATTCAGTACTTC. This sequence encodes CASSPPVGSIQYF.

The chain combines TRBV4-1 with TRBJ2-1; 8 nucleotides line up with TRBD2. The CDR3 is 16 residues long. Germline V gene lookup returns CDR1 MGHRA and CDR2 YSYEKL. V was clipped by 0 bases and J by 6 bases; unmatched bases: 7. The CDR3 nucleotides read TGCGCCAGCAGCCAAGATCGTTCCGGGACTAGCAATGAGCAGTTCTTC. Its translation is CASSQDRSGTSNEQFF.

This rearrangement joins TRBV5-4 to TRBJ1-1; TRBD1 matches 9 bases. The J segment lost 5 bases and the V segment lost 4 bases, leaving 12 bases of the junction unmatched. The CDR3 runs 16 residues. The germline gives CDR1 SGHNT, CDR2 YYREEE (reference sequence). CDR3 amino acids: CASSLDRGVRGTEAFF. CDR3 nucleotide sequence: TGTGCCAGCAGCCTGGACAGGGGCGTAAGGGGGACTGAAGCTTTCTTT.

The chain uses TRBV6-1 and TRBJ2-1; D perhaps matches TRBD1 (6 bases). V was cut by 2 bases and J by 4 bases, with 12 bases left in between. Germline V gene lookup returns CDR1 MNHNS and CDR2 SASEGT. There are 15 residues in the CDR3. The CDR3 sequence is CASSERVTGYNEQFF. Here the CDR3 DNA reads TGTGCCAGCAGTGAACGGGTGACAGGTTACAATGAGCAGTTCTTC.

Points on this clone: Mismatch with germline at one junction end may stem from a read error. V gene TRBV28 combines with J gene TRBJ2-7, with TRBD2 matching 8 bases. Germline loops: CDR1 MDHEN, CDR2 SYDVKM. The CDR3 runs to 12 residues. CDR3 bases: TGTGCCAGCAGTTCCCTCGGGACTAGGGGGGACTTC. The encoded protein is CASSSLGTRGDF.